This entry concerns a single T cell receptor (beta chain). Its target is unknown. The germline V and J ends were trimmed by 1 base and 0 bases, with 10 bases remaining between them. Germline CDR1 SGHDT, CDR2 YYEEEE. This CDR3 has 15 residues. This sample was taken from a study of cytomegalovirus exposure and HLA in healthy donors. In the study overall: Caucasian-associated ancestry cluster membership applied to about four fifths of over 350 genotyped donors. Study-wide findings and caveats: CMV serostatus was the sole immune exposure data available. The Asian-associated ancestry cluster reportedly had fewer N-insertions than the roughly 670-donor mean in a later analysis. Later work found most CMV-associated TCR beta chains apparently HLA-restricted.

The PCR was carried out with 60 Vbeta primers and 13 Jbeta primers. The assay was immunoSEQ multiplex PCR, and TCRdb's table has in-frame clones only and misses some. The sample carries 200,000 to 250,000 clones, about 83% recorded once. This TCR came from a girl aged 10-17 years in good health and CMV-seronegative. The gene calls are TRBV5-6 and TRBJ1-1; D is unresolved. Sequencing input: PBMCs. Written as DNA, the CDR3 is TGTGCCAGCAGCTTGAGGGAGTCCATGAACACTGAAGCTTTCTTT. Protein sequence: CASSLRESMNTEAFF.